These 9 T cell receptor beta chains were all obtained from the same sample, sequenced in a study of blood T cell repertoires in COVID-19. Repertoires were generated with immunoSEQ multiplex PCR, while TCRdb's copy carries only in-frame clones and drops some. The sample includes more than 25,000 clones, roughly 87% of them seen just once. The sequenced sample consisted of peripheral blood. The receptor source for this set is a man aged 65-85 years with active or convalescent COVID-19.

The gene calls are TRBV5-4 and TRBJ1-2, with 9 nucleotides matching TRBD1. V shed 3 bases, J shed 7 bases, and the junction held 10 bases outside the gene matches. Germline V gives CDR1 SGHNT, CDR2 YYREEE (reference sequence). This CDR3 comprises 15 residues. DNA of the CDR3: TGTGCCAGCAGCTCACGGGACAGGGAGAGAGGTGGCTACACCTTC. This encodes CASSSRDRERGGYTF.

The chain uses TRBV19 and TRBJ1-3; TRBD1 matches at 10 bases. The CDR3 spans 14 residues. Germline V gene data show CDR1 as LNHDA and CDR2 as SQIVND (reference sequence). V was pared by 8 bases and J by 4 bases, with 5 bases of the junction left unmatched. The CDR3 is CASRDRGPGNTIYF. The CDR3 DNA is TGTGCCAGTCGTGACAGGGGGCCGGGAAACACCATATATTTT.

This clone was seen once. The J gene is TRBJ2-1, the V gene TRBV14; 13 nucleotides line up with TRBD2. Germline values: CDR1 SGHDN, CDR2 FVKESK. CDR3 length equals 17 residues. Germline trimming cut 1 base from V and 9 bases from J; bases unmatched to any gene: 9. The CDR3 DNA reads TGTGCCAGCAGCCAAGGGAGGACTAGCGGGAGCTATGTTGAGCAGTTCTTC. Translated: CASSQGRTSGSYVEQFF.

The V and J genes are TRBV2 and TRBJ2-2, with 7 positions matching TRBD1. CDR1 and CDR2 (germline): SNHLY, FYNNEI. V lost 6 bases to trimming and J lost 3 bases; unmatched junction nucleotides: 7. The CDR3 has 15 residues. Here the CDR3 reads CASRTQGLDTGELFF. DNA of the CDR3: TGTGCCAGCAGGACACAGGGGCTCGACACCGGGGAGCTGTTTTTT. Supplemented by reference TRBV2 and TRBJ2-2, the full variable domain reads EPEVTQTPSHQVTQMGQEVILRCVPISNHLYFYWYRQILGQKVEFLVSFYNNEISEKSEIFDDQFSVERPDGSNFTLKIRSTKLEDSAMYFCASRTQGLDTGELFFGEGSRLTVL.

The chain employs TRBV11-3 and TRBJ2-3, with D possibly TRBD2 on 5 matching bases. Germline CDR1 and CDR2: SGHNT and YENEEA. Trimming took 3 bases from V and 3 from J, leaving 7 bases between them. The CDR3 is made up of 13 amino acids. The CDR3 sequence is CASSLGETDTQYF. The DNA of the CDR3 is TGTGCCAGCAGCTTGGGAGAGACAGATACGCAGTATTTT.

The CDR3 reads CASSPFDSHRFVLYGYTF. Written as DNA, the CDR3 is TGTGCCAGCAGCCCCTTCGACAGCCATCGGTTCGTCCTATATGGCTACACCTTC. This chain links TRBV28 with TRBJ1-2; D is possibly TRBD1 (5 bases). The CDR3 is 18 amino acids. Trimming removed 6 bases from V and 5 bases from J, with 28 bases in between. In germline, CDR1 is MDHEN, CDR2 SYDVKM.

V is TRBV6-1 and J is TRBJ1-2, with D perhaps TRBD1 (6 bases). The CDR3 length is 14 residues. Looked up from germline, CDR1 is MNHNS and CDR2 is SASEGT. V lost 2 bases and J 4 bases, leaving 11 bases between the germline ends. This CDR3 reads CASSETPGAYGYTF. The DNA of the CDR3 is TGTGCCAGCAGTGAAACCCCAGGGGCCTATGGCTACACCTTC.

The gene calls are TRBV6-1 and TRBJ1-2, with D unclear. CDR3 size: 15 residues. V was pared by 3 bases and J by 5 bases, with 16 bases between. Germline CDR1 and CDR2: MNHNS and SASEGT. In nucleotides, the CDR3 is TGTGCCAGCAGTGACCATCACTCCTCGGAGTATGGCTACACCTTC. It encodes CASSDHHSSEYGYTF.

This clone was counted a few times. The chain recombines TRBV19 with TRBJ1-2; D is possibly TRBD1 (6 bases). The V end lost 5 bases, the J end lost 2 bases, and 15 bases lay between the germline ends. The CDR3 loop spans 15 amino acids. Germline assignment: CDR1 LNHDA and CDR2 SQIVND (reference sequence). The CDR3: CASSGQNRVNYGYTF. CDR3 sequence (DNA): TGTGCCAGTAGTGGACAAAACAGGGTCAACTATGGCTACACCTTC.